What follows are 21 T cell receptor beta chains derived from one specimen sequenced in a study of CD8+ T cells in alopecia areata. cDNA prepared by RNA extraction and subsequent reverse transcription served as the template for sequencing. Profiling relied on immunoSEQ multiplex PCR, and the TCRdb table lists in-frame clones only, not all of them. Of about 140,000 clones in the sample, about 47% were seen once. The specimen comprised CD4+ T cells sorted from blood, sampled at week 0. The receptors were gathered from a human donor with alopecia areata.

The chain couples TRBV6-5 to TRBJ1-5; no reliable D call. The CDR3 spans 16 residues. Germline CDR1 is MNHEY and CDR2 is SVGAGI. Trimming left V 1 base short and J 0 bases short, with 10 bases between. CDR3 DNA: TGTGCCAGCAGTTACTTGGGTATTGGTAGCAATCAGCCCCAGCATTTT. This gives the protein CASSYLGIGSNQPQHF.

This clone was seen a handful of times. The chain combines TRBV29-1 with TRBJ2-3, with TRBD2 as a possible D gene (5 bases). Germline lookup yields CDR1 SQVTM and CDR2 ANQGSEA. Trimming cost V 7 bases and J 6 bases, with 11 bases left between them. The CDR3 sequence is 11 residues long. The CDR3 loop is CSGVGADTQYF. Here the CDR3 DNA reads TGCAGCGGGGTGGGAGCGGATACGCAGTATTTT.

This clone was observed a handful of times. The CDR3 sequence is CAWSVSQGTYGYTF. The CDR3 region has the DNA TGTGCCTGGAGTGTCTCACAGGGAACCTATGGCTACACCTTC. V is TRBV30 and J is TRBJ1-2, with a possible D match to TRBD1 (6 bases). This CDR3 spans 14 amino acids. CDR1 is GTSNPN and CDR2 is SVGIG in the germline V gene (reference sequence). V was cut by 0 bases and J by 4 bases, with 12 bases left in between.

V and J are TRBV5-1 and TRBJ2-7; TRBD1 might be the D (5 bases). Germline-derived CDR1 and CDR2 are SGHRS and YFSETQ. With 0 bases removed from V and 4 bases from J, the gap between germline ends came to 14 bases. The CDR3 covers 15 residues. The DNA of the CDR3 is TGCGCCAGCAGCTTGGTGGTGACAGCAAAATACGAGCAGTACTTC. It encodes CASSLVVTAKYEQYF.

This chain joins TRBV6-5 and TRBJ1-2; 10 bases line up with TRBD1. Germline lookup yields CDR1 MNHEY and CDR2 SVGAGI. This CDR3 has 16 amino acids. Trimming removed 2 bases from V and 3 bases from J; junction bases left unmatched: 6. The CDR3 region is CASSYRTGTGDYGYTF. The CDR3 bases are TGTGCCAGCAGTTACCGCACCGGGACAGGGGACTATGGCTACACCTTC.

The chain couples TRBV5-1 to TRBJ2-5, with 12 positions matching TRBD2. The CDR3 totals 19 residues. The germline gives CDR1 SGHRS, CDR2 YFSETQ. V shed 3 bases and J 4 bases; nucleotides not matched to a gene: 16. The CDR3 is CASSSWGILAGGVAETQYF. CDR3 in DNA: TGCGCCAGCAGCTCCTGGGGAATACTAGCGGGAGGAGTTGCAGAGACCCAGTACTTC.

The rearrangement links TRBV7-9 to TRBJ2-6; D uncertain. V lost 2 bases, J lost 0 bases, and 5 bases lay in between. Germline V CDR1 and CDR2: SEHNR, FQNEAQ (reference sequence). This CDR3 is 15 amino acids long. CDR3 sequence reads: CASSLTNSGANVLTF. CDR3 sequence (DNA): TGTGCCAGCAGCTTAACCAACTCTGGGGCCAACGTCCTGACTTTC.

This rearrangement joins TRBV7-8 to TRBJ2-3; D is perhaps TRBD1 (7 bases). This CDR3 has 15 residues. The germline V and J ends were trimmed by 1 base and 8 bases, with 16 bases remaining between them. Germline lookup yields CDR1 SGHVS and CDR2 FQNEAQ. CDR3: CASSLVASQGGTQYF. CDR3 nucleotides: TGTGCCAGCAGCTTAGTCGCTAGCCAGGGGGGTACGCAGTATTTT.

The chain carries TRBV29-1 and TRBJ2-1, with TRBD2 identical over 11 bases. J gave up 6 bases and V 6 bases, and 10 bases lay outside the gene matches. The CDR3 covers 15 residues. Germline loops: CDR1 SQVTM, CDR2 ANQGSEA. The CDR3 sequence is CSVARRLAGGNEQFF. The CDR3 nucleotides read TGCAGCGTCGCTAGGCGGCTAGCGGGGGGCAATGAGCAGTTCTTC.

This clone was counted between two and nine times. This chain uses TRBV5-4 with TRBJ2-2; the D is unclear. CDR3 length: 14 residues. Trimming removed 0 bases at V and 4 bases at J, with 7 bases between. The germline V gene has CDR1 SGHNT and CDR2 YYREEE (reference sequence). CDR3 protein: CASSLGHATGELFF. CDR3 nucleotide sequence: TGTGCCAGCAGCTTGGGACACGCCACCGGGGAGCTGTTTTTT.

This clone appeared a few times. As DNA, the CDR3 is TGTGCCAGCAGCTTAACCCTCGACGGGCAACTGTTTTTT. This sequence encodes CASSLTLDGQLFF. The chain has TRBV7-6 and TRBJ1-4, with unresolved D. Trimming took 2 bases from V and 12 from J, leaving 13 bases between them. CDR1 and CDR2 (germline): SGHVS, FNYEAQ. The CDR3 has 13 residues.

This chain connects TRBV9 to TRBJ2-7; 10 nucleotides agree with TRBD1. Germline loops: CDR1 SGDLS, CDR2 YYNGEE. Trimming at V came to 4 bases and at J to 6 bases, leaving 7 bases not matched to a gene. The CDR3 has 14 amino acids. The CDR3 DNA follows: TGTGCCAGCAGCACGAGGACAGGGGGTGGCGAGCAGTACTTC. Its protein product is CASSTRTGGGEQYF.

Only one count was recorded for this clone. The V call is TRBV5-1, the J call TRBJ2-2, with 8 bases lining up with TRBD2. V shed 4 bases, J shed 3 bases, and the junction held 8 bases outside the gene matches. The CDR3 covers 16 residues. Germline-derived CDR1 and CDR2 are SGHRS and YFSETQ. CDR3: CASSGHSGVDTGELFF. CDR3 bases: TGCGCCAGCAGCGGACATAGCGGGGTGGACACCGGGGAGCTGTTTTTT.

V is TRBV28 and J is TRBJ1-2; unclear D gene. V was cut by 4 bases and J by 5 bases, with 8 bases left in between. The CDR3 is made up of 12 amino acids. From germline, CDR1 is MDHEN and CDR2 SYDVKM. The CDR3 DNA reads as TGTGCCAGCAGTTCCCTCTATTATGGCTACACCTTC. This sequence encodes CASSSLYYGYTF.

The chain joins TRBV19 to TRBJ1-2; D unclear. The CDR3 runs to 14 residues. V lost 2 bases and J 4 bases, leaving 11 bases between the germline ends. CDR1 and CDR2 (germline): LNHDA, SQIVND (reference sequence). The DNA of the CDR3 is TGTGCCAGTAGTATACAAAGCACAATCTATGGCTACACCTTC. Residues: CASSIQSTIYGYTF.

Only a few counts were recorded for this clone. The chain recombines TRBV19 with TRBJ2-7; 10 bases fit TRBD1. CDR1 is LNHDA, CDR2 SQIVND, per germline (reference sequence). The ends lost 7 bases at V and 3 bases at J; junction bases unmatched: 9. The CDR3 covers 15 residues. CDR3 protein: CASTTAGTGVYEQYF. The CDR3 nucleotides are TGTGCCAGTACCACCGCAGGGACAGGGGTCTACGAGCAGTACTTC.

This clone was picked up a small number of times. The chain has TRBV29-1 and TRBJ2-7; D is ambiguous. CDR1 is SQVTM, CDR2 ANQGSEA, per germline. The CDR3 spans 11 residues. The germline V and J ends were trimmed by 3 bases and 3 bases, with 6 bases remaining between them. The chain's CDR3 is CSVEYIYEQYF. The CDR3 nucleotides are TGCAGCGTTGAGTATATCTACGAGCAGTACTTC.

The rearrangement joins TRBV9 to TRBJ2-3; no clear D. Germline V CDR1 and CDR2: SGDLS, YYNGEE. V lost 5 bases, J lost 3 bases, and 10 bases lay in between. The CDR3 spans 13 residues. The CDR3 protein is CASSAVPTDTQYF. In DNA, the CDR3 is TGTGCCAGCAGTGCTGTACCAACAGATACGCAGTATTTT.

The sample holds one count of this clone. The chain recombines TRBV29-1 with TRBJ1-2; no clear D. The germline V gene has CDR1 SQVTM and CDR2 ANQGSEA. Trimming stripped 5 bases from V and 4 bases from J, with 11 bases between. The CDR3 extends over 12 amino acids. CDR3 protein: CSVQADPYGYTF. The DNA of the CDR3 is TGCAGCGTTCAAGCGGACCCCTATGGCTACACCTTC.

This chain links TRBV29-1 with TRBJ2-1; D call uncertain. Between the trimmed V and J ends, which lost 3 bases and 6 bases, there was a span of 12 bases. The CDR3 totals 13 residues. Germline CDR1 SQVTM, CDR2 ANQGSEA. CDR3 in amino acids: CSVEGRDFNEQFF. The CDR3 DNA reads TGCAGCGTTGAGGGTCGTGATTTCAATGAGCAGTTCTTC.

The rearrangement joins TRBV19 to TRBJ2-4; 8 positions match TRBD1. Unmatched junction bases numbered 8, after V lost 4 bases and J lost 3 bases. The germline CDR1 and CDR2 sequences are LNHDA and SQIVND (reference sequence). This CDR3 is 16 amino acids long. DNA for the CDR3: TGTGCCAGTAGTACTCGGACAGGGTTAGTCAAAAACATTCAGTACTTC. Residues: CASSTRTGLVKNIQYF.